This T cell receptor beta chain was captured in a study of blood T cell repertoires in COVID-19. In the study overall: COVID-19 samples from acute and convalescent phases originated in the United States, Italy and Spain. Nucleic acid was either cDNA or gDNA, and it came from T cells, B-cell-depleted T cells, or PBMCs.

Authors' analysis steps: Reference gene primers were amplified, and this amplification served to estimate nucleated cell counts. Produced via immunoSEQ multiplex PCR; TCRdb's table is partial and in-frame only. V and J calls and clone size are as listed in that table; D and trimming were resolved from the DNA. The top ten clones hold over 3.5% of a sample with roughly 140,000 clones, 87% of them seen once. Looked up from germline, CDR1 is SGHTA and CDR2 is FQGNSA. V shed 2 bases and J shed 0 bases, with 8 bases lying between them. There are 15 residues in the CDR3. V and J are TRBV7-2 and TRBJ2-1, with D perhaps matching TRBD2 (6 bases). The sequenced sample was peripheral blood. This receptor was identified in a woman aged 55 to 70 with active or convalescent COVID-19. In DNA form, the CDR3 reads TGTGCCAGCAGCTTAATCGGGAGCTCCTACAATGAGCAGTTCTTC. This translates into CASSLIGSSYNEQFF.